The sequence of this T cell receptor beta chain was determined in a study of immune reconstitution after stem cell transplant in scleroderma. This clonotype ranks as medium-sized. TCRdb used MiXCR to reprocess the RT-PCR reads, holding one entry per CDR3 protein. The sample holds 3,900 or so distinct CDR3 sequences, under 7.5% seen once. The clonotype was recovered from a female donor with systemic sclerosis. Sampling was performed before or after autologous hematopoietic stem cell transplantation (not recorded which).

CDR3 nucleotide sequence: TGCAGTGCTAGAGATTTCGGTTGGACAGCCCTAACTGATGGCTACACCTTC. The encoded protein is CSARDFGWTALTDGYTF. V gene TRBV20-1 combines with J gene TRBJ1-2, with D tentatively TRBD1 (6 bases). Germline V gives CDR1 DFQATT, CDR2 SNEGSKA (reference sequence). Trimming removed 0 bases from V and 6 bases from J, with 23 bases in between. This CDR3 is 17 amino acids long.